The table lists the clone carrying this TCR beta chain with many counts. As yet, its antigen is unknown. These data are taken from a study of T-cell reconstitution after alpha-beta-depleted transplantation in children. Whole-study findings and limits: Most T-cell counts and diversity one year after the transplant came from T cells that were newly produced.

Construction of the TCRbeta library involved unique molecular identifiers. MiXCR was run by TCRdb on the PCR reads, yielding one entry per CDR3 protein. The sample contains fewer than 1 million distinct CDR3 sequences, about 16% of which appear only once. CDR3 length equals 13 residues. Germline CDR1 reads DFQATT; CDR2 reads SNEGSKA (reference sequence). V shed 6 bases and J 3 bases; nucleotides not matched to a gene: 2. The sample was PBMCs, mostly from graft donor cells, taken 360 days after TCRalphabeta/CD19-depleted stem cell transplant. The chain combines TRBV20-1 with TRBJ2-1; TRBD2 aligns across 10 bases. This clonotype originated in a male patient between 5 and 17 years old who had a stem cell transplant for acute lymphoblastic leukemia, so the T cells may come from the graft donor. CDR3 amino acids: CSARTSGYNEQFF. In nucleotides, the CDR3 is TGCAGTGCCAGGACTAGCGGCTACAATGAGCAGTTCTTC.